This TCR beta chain was sequenced for a study of shared clonotypes between healthy human individuals. TCRdb's table, derived via immunoSEQ multiplex PCR, lists solely in-frame clones and lacks some. Altogether roughly 2.2 million clones are present, 92% being singletons, with the ten largest covering about 0.41%. Only one count was recorded for this clone. The germline V gene has CDR1 MDHEN and CDR2 SYDVKM. The V and J ends lost 5 bases and 3 bases, in that order; junction bases with no gene match: 8. This CDR3 spans 15 amino acids. This rearrangement joins TRBV28 to TRBJ1-2; 8 nucleotides match TRBD1. Sequenced: naive CD4+ T cells from PBMCs. Subset reported: CD45RA+ positively selected. This receptor was obtained from a man in his late teens or twenties in good health. Some clones in this sample may be carry-over from other donors' samples. CDR3 protein: CASSAGQVAYYGYTF. In nucleotides, the CDR3 is TGTGCCAGCAGTGCGGGACAGGTGGCTTACTATGGCTACACCTTC.